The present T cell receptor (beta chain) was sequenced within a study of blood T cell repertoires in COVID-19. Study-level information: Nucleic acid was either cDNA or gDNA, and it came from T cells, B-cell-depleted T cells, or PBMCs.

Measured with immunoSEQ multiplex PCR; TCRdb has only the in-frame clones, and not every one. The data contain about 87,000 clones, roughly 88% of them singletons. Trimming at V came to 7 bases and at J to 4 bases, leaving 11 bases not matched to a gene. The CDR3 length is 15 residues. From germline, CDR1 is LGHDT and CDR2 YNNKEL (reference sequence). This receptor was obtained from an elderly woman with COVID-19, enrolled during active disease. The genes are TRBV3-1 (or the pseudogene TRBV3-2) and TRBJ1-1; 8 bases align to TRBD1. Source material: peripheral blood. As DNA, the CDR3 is TGTGCCAGCAACATACAGGGACAGGTGGGCACTGAAGCTTTCTTT. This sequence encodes CASNIQGQVGTEAFF.